This T cell receptor beta chain was retrieved from a study of T cells in Graves' hyperthyroidism and ophthalmopathy. The CDR3 length is 16 residues. CDR1 and CDR2 (germline): MDHEN, SYDVKM. The V and J ends lost 9 bases and 0 bases respectively, with 17 bases between them. The CDR3 regions of TCR beta were amplified from RNA transcripts. An initial round of RT-PCR targeting the TCR CDR3 relied on the HTBI primer set. TCRdb passed the multiplex PCR reads through MiXCR, listing each CDR3 protein once. The table has about 640,000 distinct CDR3 sequences, 20% seen once. The rearrangement links TRBV28 to TRBJ1-4, with a tentative D call TRBD1 (6 bases). The sequence was obtained from a young man with Graves' ophthalmopathy. Sequenced input: blood. The CDR3 loop reads CASYPRTAATNEKLFF. The CDR3 DNA sequence: TGTGCCAGTTACCCCCGGACAGCCGCAACTAATGAAAAACTGTTTTTT.